A selection of T cell receptor beta chains follows, all from one sample in a study of cytomegalovirus exposure and HLA in healthy donors. Profiling relied on immunoSEQ multiplex PCR, and the TCRdb table lists in-frame clones only, not all of them. The repertoire holds under 250,000 clones, with about 79% as singletons. Sequencing was carried out using PBMCs. These receptors originate from a male donor in good health and CMV-seronegative. Each CDR3 is given with its conserved first and last residue. The D gene is left open where the match is weak. Clone size, where shown, is once, few, many, or a class for clones that have expanded.

CDR3 DNA	CDR3 protein	V gene	J gene	clone size	D gene
TGTGCCAGTAGTATGATAGGACAGGGAGGCAACACCGGGGAGCTGTTTTTT	CASSMIGQGGNTGELFF	TRBV19	TRBJ2-2	.	TRBD1
TGTGCCAGCCAACCCGGGACTAGCAGGAATGAGCAGTTCTTC	CASQPGTSRNEQFF	TRBV19	TRBJ2-1	.	TRBD2
TGTGCCATCAGTGACCCGGGACAGGGGGCGGGCTACGAGCAGTACTTC	CAISDPGQGAGYEQYF	TRBV10-3	TRBJ2-7	.	TRBD1
TGTGCCAGCAGCCACCGCCCGGGCCGGGAGGGAAGCTCCTACAATGAGCAGTTCTTC	CASSHRPGREGSSYNEQFF	TRBV28	TRBJ2-1	few	TRBD2
TGTGCCAGCAGTTGGAAGCCGGGAGAGACCCAGTACTTC	CASSWKPGETQYF	TRBV27	TRBJ2-5	.	.
TGTGCCAGCAGCTTCAGGCCCGATAGCAATCAGCCCCAGCATTTT	CASSFRPDSNQPQHF	TRBV11-2	TRBJ1-5	.	.
TGTGCCAGCAGTCCCCTCCGGGACACCAGTACCAACACCATATATTTT	CASSPLRDTSTNTIYF	TRBV28	TRBJ1-3	.	.
TGTGCCAGCAGCCCGGAGACTAGCGGGAGGTCAGAGCAGTTCTTC	CASSPETSGRSEQFF	TRBV7-3	TRBJ2-1	.	TRBD2
TGTGCCAGCAGCTTCCCTTGGATCAGGGGAGGCTACACCTTC	CASSFPWIRGGYTF	TRBV7-2	TRBJ1-2	.	.
TGTGCCAGCAGTTCGGGCGGAGGGTCTCAGCCCCAGCATTTT	CASSSGGGSQPQHF	TRBV7-2	TRBJ1-5	once	.
TGCAGCGTTGTCCCGGCTAGCGATAATGAGCAGTTCTTC	CSVVPASDNEQFF	TRBV29-1	TRBJ2-1	.	.
TGTGCCAGCAGCTTAGGTTTCGGGGGGAGCTACGAGCAGTACTTC	CASSLGFGGSYEQYF	TRBV7-3	TRBJ2-7	.	TRBD2
TGTGCCAGCAGACCCCAGACAGGGGTTAGCACTGAAGCTTTCTTT	CASRPQTGVSTEAFF	TRBV6-5	TRBJ1-1	.	TRBD1
TGTGCCAGCAGTTACGGGACAGTACAAGAGACCCAGTACTTC	CASSYGTVQETQYF	TRBV6-5	TRBJ2-5	.	TRBD1
TGTGCCAGCAGTGGCGGGTCCACAGATACGCAGTATTTT	CASSGGSTDTQYF	TRBV27	TRBJ2-3	few	.
TGTGCCAGCAGTACCACAGGGGGGGCCCAAGAGACCCAGTACTTC	CASSTTGGAQETQYF	TRBV28	TRBJ2-5	.	.
TGTGCCAGCAGCTCTTCCAGCGGGGGAGTCACAGATACGCAGTATTTT	CASSSSSGGVTDTQYF	TRBV11-2	TRBJ2-3	.	TRBD2
TGTGCCAGCAGCTCCCAGGGGGGGAACACCGGGGAGCTGTTTTTT	CASSSQGGNTGELFF	TRBV7-2	TRBJ2-2	.	.
TGCGCCAGCAGCCCGATAATACGACAGGAGGAAAAACTGTTTTTT	CASSPIIRQEEKLFF	TRBV5-1	TRBJ1-4	once	.
TGTGCCAGCAGATTGCTAGCGGGAGACGAAGAGACCCAGTACTTC	CASRLLAGDEETQYF	TRBV27	TRBJ2-5	.	TRBD2
TGTGCCAGCAGCCTTTGGACAGTGGTCCACGAGCAGTACTTC	CASSLWTVVHEQYF	TRBV11-2	TRBJ2-7	.	.
TGTGCCAGCAGCTTAGGAGATGGAGGGTGGGACTATGGCTACACCTTC	CASSLGDGGWDYGYTF	TRBV7-2	TRBJ1-2	.	.
TGTGCCAGCAGCTTGCAAACTTACGAGCAGTACTTC	CASSLQTYEQYF	TRBV7-9	TRBJ2-7	once	.
TGTGCCAGCTCAGGTCCGTTACCTCCGAAAGACAGGGAAGGACCCCAGCATTTT	CASSGPLPPKDREGPQHF	TRBV18	TRBJ1-5	.	TRBD1
TGTGCCAGCAGCACGGGTCCTTCCTACGAGCAGTACTTC	CASSTGPSYEQYF	TRBV7-9	TRBJ2-7	.	.
TGTGCCAGCAGCTTGGACAGTGTGACTTACGAGCAGTACTTC	CASSLDSVTYEQYF	TRBV7-7	TRBJ2-7	.	.
TGCAGCGACCCCCTGGGGGGGAATCAGCCCCAGCATTTT	CSDPLGGNQPQHF	TRBV29-1	TRBJ1-5	few	.
TGCGCCAGCAGCTCCGGGACTAGCACCCACGAGCAGTACTTC	CASSSGTSTHEQYF	TRBV5-1	TRBJ2-7	once	TRBD2
TGTGCCACCAGCAGAGATCCCCTGCAGGGCGCTGGGGCCAACGTCCTGACTTTC	CATSRDPLQGAGANVLTF	TRBV15	TRBJ2-6	.	.
TGTGCCAGCAGCAACCGGGACAGGGGGTTCCACTACGAGCAGTACTTC	CASSNRDRGFHYEQYF	TRBV7-8	TRBJ2-7	.	TRBD1
TGTGCCAGCTCACCATCCAGGGTGGCCTACAATGAGCAGTTCTTC	CASSPSRVAYNEQFF	TRBV18	TRBJ2-1	.	.
TGCGCCAGCAGCCAAGCGCGGCAGGGCGTCCACGAGCAGTACTTC	CASSQARQGVHEQYF	TRBV4-1	TRBJ2-7	.	.
TGTGCCGCCCGGACAGGGGGCTACAATGAGCAGTTCTTC	CAARTGGYNEQFF	TRBV6-5	TRBJ2-1	.	TRBD1
TGTGCCAGCAGCTTCCTCCTTAGCGGGGGGCGGACTGAAGCTTTCTTT	CASSFLLSGGRTEAFF	TRBV13	TRBJ1-1	.	.
TGTGCCTGGAGTCGGAGGACAGGGGCCTATGGCTACACCTTC	CAWSRRTGAYGYTF	TRBV30	TRBJ1-2	.	TRBD1
TGTGCCAGCAGTTTACAGAATAGCAATCAGCCCCAGCATTTT	CASSLQNSNQPQHF	TRBV28	TRBJ1-5	.	.
TGTGCCAGCAGCTTACGCCGGGGAGGCTACACCTTC	CASSLRRGGYTF	TRBV7-2	TRBJ1-2	.	.
TGCGCCAGCAGCTTGTATGCGGGGGGAGGAACCGGGGAGCTGTTTTTT	CASSLYAGGGTGELFF	TRBV5-4	TRBJ2-2	.	TRBD2
TGTGCCAGCAGCGTAGGCGTACCCCTCACAGATACGCAGTATTTT	CASSVGVPLTDTQYF	TRBV9	TRBJ2-3	.	.
TGTGCCAGCAGCAAAAAAACTGTCGAGGGGGCCTATTCTCTAGCCAAAAACATTCAGTACTTC	CASSKKTVEGAYSLAKNIQYF	TRBV21-1	TRBJ2-4	.	.
TGTGCCAGCAGCGCCTATACTAGCGGGGGGGAGACCCAGTACTTC	CASSAYTSGGETQYF	TRBV7-6	TRBJ2-5	.	TRBD2
TGCGCCAGCATCCAGGGACAGGGGGCGGGCGAGCAGTACTTC	CASIQGQGAGEQYF	TRBV5-1	TRBJ2-7	.	TRBD1
TGCGCCAGCAGCTTGGCGACAGGGGGTTCCTACGAGCAGTACTTC	CASSLATGGSYEQYF	TRBV5-1	TRBJ2-7	.	TRBD1
TGTGCCAGCAGTTTACCCGGGACAGGCCAAAACTATGGCTACACCTTC	CASSLPGTGQNYGYTF	TRBV28	TRBJ1-2	.	TRBD1
TGTGCCAGCAGTGATATCCAGGGGGGCGAGACCCAGTACTTC	CASSDIQGGETQYF	TRBV6-1	TRBJ2-5	.	.
TGTGCCAGCAGCTTACAGGGTGGTACTAATGAAAAACTGTTTTTT	CASSLQGGTNEKLFF	TRBV7-6	TRBJ1-4	few	.
TGTGCCAGCAGCCCCGGGGGGGGGACTTCAGGGCAGCCCCAGCATTTT	CASSPGGGTSGQPQHF	TRBV7-2	TRBJ1-5	.	.
TGTGCCAGCAGCTTGGGGGGTCTCTACACAGATACGCAGTATTTT	CASSLGGLYTDTQYF	TRBV7-6	TRBJ2-3	.	.
TGTGCCAGCAGTTTACGGTCTTATGGCTACACCTTC	CASSLRSYGYTF	TRBV28	TRBJ1-2	.	.
TGTGCCTGGGAGAGTTCCGACCGGAGGGCAGGGGGCTACCCAGCGGTTATCAATCAGCCCCAGCATTTT	CAWESSDRRAGGYPAVINQPQHF	TRBV30	TRBJ1-5	.	TRBD1
TGCAGTGTGGCGGGGAATGAGCAGTTCTTC	CSVAGNEQFF	TRBV20-1	TRBJ2-1	.	.
TGCGCCAGCAGCCAAGGCAGGGGTTCCTACGAGCAGTACTTC	CASSQGRGSYEQYF	TRBV4-1	TRBJ2-7	.	.
TGTGCCAGCAGCTTAGGGGGCTCGAACACCGGGGAGCTGTTTTTT	CASSLGGSNTGELFF	TRBV11-3	TRBJ2-2	.	.